This TCR beta chain was sequenced during a study of blood T cell repertoires in COVID-19. As for the study in general: Samples taken during acute and convalescent COVID-19 were collected in the United States, Italy and Spain. PBMCs, B-cell-depleted T cells, or T cells provided the cDNA or gDNA that made up the material.

In this sample, this clone turned up a few times. Per the germline V gene, CDR1 is SGHAT and CDR2 is FQNNGV. The germline V and J ends were trimmed by 5 bases and 0 bases, with 18 bases remaining between them. The CDR3 spans 17 residues. In the original workflow: Cell counts per sample came from amplifying reference gene primers. TCRdb keeps only in-frame clones here, not all; method: immunoSEQ multiplex PCR. The V and J calls and clone size are taken from that table; D and trimming were inferred from the DNA. The sample lists 150,000 to 200,000 clones; around 86% were seen once. The clonotype was recovered from a man aged 35 to 55 with acute or convalescent COVID-19. The sequenced material came from peripheral blood. The J gene is TRBJ2-3, the V gene TRBV11-2; the D gene is possibly TRBD1 (7 bases). The CDR3 here is CASSPTPGGTSTDTQYF. The CDR3 DNA follows: TGTGCCAGCAGCCCCACCCCAGGGGGGACTAGCACAGATACGCAGTATTTT.